This T cell receptor beta chain was found in a study of post-analysis software for immune sequencing data. Whole-study results and caveats: Elevated frequency relative to controls characterized four to six TRBV segments in patients, TRBV5-6, TRBV5-1 and TRBV20-1 among them. Patients with multiple sclerosis recorded significantly lower normalized Chao1 diversity than controls, the study found.

The CDR3 totals 16 residues. Trimming took 3 bases from V and 8 from J; bases not matched to a gene: 8. TCR beta cDNA libraries included unique molecular identifiers. A single record per CDR3 protein comes from TCRdb applying MiXCR to the PCR reads. The sample includes approximately 770,000 distinct CDR3 sequences, roughly 50% of them seen just once. This clonotype was detected once. Its antigen remains unknown. The chain joins TRBV12-3 or TRBV12-4 to TRBJ2-1; 12 nucleotides agree with TRBD2. This TCR derives from a girl between 5 and 17 years old with multiple sclerosis. Sequencing was done on a sample of blood. CDR3 protein: CASSFGLAGGPDEQFF. The CDR3 DNA is TGTGCCAGCAGTTTTGGGCTAGCGGGAGGGCCCGATGAGCAGTTCTTC.